Presented here are 21 T cell receptor beta chains from one specimen sequenced in a study of shared clonotypes between healthy human individuals. Assay used: immunoSEQ multiplex PCR; TCRdb lists only in-frame clones, some missing. The sample records 490,000 or so clones, 60% to 85% being singletons. The source material was PBMCs. The receptors originated from a woman in her forties in good health. Some clones in this sample may be carry-over from other donors' samples.

Only a few counts were recorded for this clone. V usage is TRBV7-3 and J usage is TRBJ2-3; 12 nucleotides match TRBD2. The CDR3 spans 15 residues. With 1 base clipped from V and 5 bases from J, the junction kept 1 base outside the gene matches. Germline V CDR1 and CDR2: SGHTA, FQGTGA. The CDR3: CASSLMGLAGDTQYF. In DNA, the CDR3 is TGTGCCAGCAGCTTAATGGGACTAGCGGGAGATACGCAGTATTTT.

The chain links TRBV7-3 to TRBJ2-1; 10 nucleotides match TRBD2. The CDR3 has 15 amino acids. The trim removed 5 bases at V and 7 bases at J, leaving 8 bases unmatched. From germline, CDR1 is SGHTA and CDR2 FQGTGA. CDR3 nucleotide sequence: TGTGCCAGCAGCCCGGCGACTAGCGGGTATAATGAGCAGTTCTTC. Translated: CASSPATSGYNEQFF.

This clone showed up many times. The chain carries TRBV7-6 and TRBJ2-5; tentatively, D is TRBD1 (7 bases). The CDR3 consists of 19 residues. The V gene's germline CDR1 is SGHVS and CDR2 FNYEAQ. The V end was cut by 0 bases, the J end by 10 bases, with 30 bases between. The CDR3 coding sequence is TGTGCCAGCAGCTTAGCGCTTTGGGACAGCCGCCGGAGGAGGGGTGGCCAGTACTTC. Its translation: CASSLALWDSRRRRGGQYF.

V gene TRBV5-1 combines with J gene TRBJ2-1, with 9 bases identical to TRBD2. The CDR3 has 16 amino acids. V lost 4 bases, J lost 4 bases, and 9 bases stayed unmatched. Looked up from germline, CDR1 is SGHRS and CDR2 is YFSETQ. CDR3 sequence: CASSTFGLAKYNEQFF. In nucleotides, the CDR3 is TGCGCCAGCAGCACGTTCGGACTAGCGAAGTACAATGAGCAGTTCTTC.

V gene TRBV5-1 combines with J gene TRBJ1-2; no definite D call. The germline V gene encodes CDR1 SGHRS and CDR2 YFSETQ. The V and J ends lost 5 bases and 6 bases respectively, with 23 bases between them. The CDR3 length is 16 residues. This chain's CDR3 is CASRYPGGTNLDGYTF. CDR3 sequence (DNA): TGCGCCAGCAGGTACCCGGGAGGCACTAACCTCGATGGCTACACCTTC.

The chain couples TRBV16 to TRBJ2-1, with no clear D. Germline CDR1 is KGHSY and CDR2 is FQNENV. The CDR3 has 12 residues. V dropped 1 base and J dropped 8 bases, with 6 bases sitting between them. Here the CDR3 reads CASSQLGYEQFF. CDR3 sequence (DNA): TGTGCCAGCAGCCAATTAGGGTATGAGCAGTTCTTC.

As regards this clone: Mismatch with germline at one junction end may stem from a read error. The chain uses TRBV18 and TRBJ1-6, with D unresolved. From germline, CDR1 is KGHSH and CDR2 LQKENI. CDR3 length: 14 residues. CDR3 DNA sequence: TGTGCCAGCTCACCGGACTCCAATAATTCACCCCTCCACTTT. Its protein product is CASSPDSNNSPLHF.

Concerning this clone: It is unclear where the CDR3 begins or ends on the DNA, so no DNA is shown, and the CDR3 is as TCRdb lists it. The V gene is TRBV21-1, the J gene TRBJ2-7; TRBD1, the table's D call, was not compared with the DNA. TRBV21-1 is listed as a pseudogene. The CDR3 spans 17 residues, counting both ends. This chain's CDR3 is CASSKVLVGQGAYEQYF.

The chain couples TRBV2 to TRBJ1-5, with D possibly matching TRBD1 (6 bases). The V gene lost 1 base and the J gene lost 7 bases, with 14 bases spanning the gap. In germline, CDR1 is SNHLY, CDR2 FYNNEI. This CDR3 is 15 amino acids long. The CDR3 spells CASSEGGGGGQPQHF. In DNA, the CDR3 is TGTGCCAGCAGTGAAGGAGGGGGTGGTGGGCAGCCCCAGCATTTT.

The gene calls are TRBV11-2 and TRBJ2-5; 9 bases fit TRBD1. CDR3 length: 14 amino acids. J lost 4 bases, V lost 8 bases, and 8 bases had no gene match. From germline, CDR1 is SGHAT and CDR2 FQNNGV. The CDR3 loop reads CASGPGQGIETQYF. In DNA form, the CDR3 reads TGTGCCAGCGGCCCGGGACAGGGTATAGAGACCCAGTACTTC.

This clone is a singleton in its sample. The chain has TRBV30 and TRBJ2-5, with 9 positions matching TRBD1. The J call may be incorrect, as the DNA end agrees better with TRBJ2-7. This CDR3 comprises 13 residues. Germline CDR1 is GTSNPN and CDR2 is SVGIG (reference sequence). The CDR3 loop is CACTGTGLREQYF. The CDR3, as DNA: TGTGCCTGCACCGGGACAGGGCTCCGCGAGCAGTACTTC.

This clone appeared a single time. This sequence joins TRBV7-8 and TRBJ1-4; no definite D call. The CDR3 loop spans 14 amino acids. The V end was cut by 5 bases, the J end by 4 bases, with 11 bases between. Germline CDR1 is SGHVS and CDR2 is FQNEAQ. The chain's CDR3 is CASSPLINNEKLFF. The CDR3 bases are TGTGCCAGCAGCCCCCTGATTAATAATGAAAAACTGTTTTTT.

Points on this clone: Other DNA sequences in the same sample also yield this CDR3. The chain employs TRBV7-3 and TRBJ2-3; D is perhaps TRBD1 (6 bases). The CDR3 covers 14 residues. The germline V gene has CDR1 SGHTA and CDR2 FQGTGA. Trimming stripped 3 bases from V and 2 bases from J, with 9 bases between. In DNA, the CDR3 is TGTGCCAGCAGCTTGGGGGCGGCCACAGATACGCAGTATTTT. This codes for CASSLGAATDTQYF.

The chain recombines TRBV5-6 with TRBJ2-3, with D unclear. Trimming shortened V by 4 bases and J by 5 bases, and 14 bases separated the two germline ends. CDR3 length: 14 amino acids. CDR1 and CDR2 from the germline V gene are SGHDT and YYEEEE. Written as DNA, the CDR3 is TGTGCCAGCAGCCTCTTGAGGAGTCGAGATACGCAGTATTTT. This gives the protein CASSLLRSRDTQYF.

The chain uses TRBV6-6 and TRBJ2-1; unclear D gene. Between the trimmed V and J ends, which lost 5 bases and 8 bases, there was a span of 10 bases. The CDR3 consists of 12 residues. Germline-derived CDR1 and CDR2 are MNHNY and SVGAGI (reference sequence). The CDR3 sequence is CASSLLQDEQFF. CDR3 in DNA: TGTGCCAGCAGTCTCCTACAAGATGAGCAGTTCTTC.

The chain carries TRBV5-6 and TRBJ2-2; D possibly corresponds to TRBD1 (6 bases). Germline loops: CDR1 SGHDT, CDR2 YYEEEE. The germline V and J ends were trimmed by 4 bases and 5 bases, with 12 bases remaining between them. This CDR3 comprises 14 residues. The CDR3: CASSGIQGTGELFF. CDR3 coding DNA: TGTGCCAGCAGCGGAATACAGGGAACCGGGGAGCTGTTTTTT.

The chain joins TRBV20-1 to TRBJ2-1, with D uncertain. Trimming removed 2 bases from V and 8 bases from J, with 7 bases in between. Germline V CDR1 and CDR2: DFQATT, SNEGSKA (reference sequence). This CDR3 has 11 residues. CDR3: CSARPSYEQFF. CDR3 sequence (DNA): TGCAGTGCTAGACCGAGCTATGAGCAGTTCTTC.

The chain couples TRBV10-3 to TRBJ2-7, with D maybe TRBD2 (6 bases). Trimming took off 1 base at V and 7 bases at J, with 11 bases between the two ends. CDR1 and CDR2 (germline): ENHRY, SYGVKD. The CDR3 has 13 amino acids. The CDR3 region has the DNA TGTGCCATCAGTGAGTACATGGCGGGGGAGCAGTACTTC. Its protein product is CAISEYMAGEQYF.

Here the CDR3 DNA reads TGTGCCTGGAGTGCAGAACAGGTACTAGCGGGAGGGCCCTCGGCGGTCGACGAGCAGTACTTC. Amino acid sequence: CAWSAEQVLAGGPSAVDEQYF. The rearrangement links TRBV30 to TRBJ2-7, with TRBD2 identical over 13 bases. Unmatched junction bases numbered 23, after V lost 1 base and J lost 5 bases. This CDR3 is built from 21 residues. Germline V CDR1 and CDR2: GTSNPN, SVGIG (reference sequence).

The sample holds one count of this clone. The V gene is TRBV7-8, the J gene TRBJ1-5; 7 bases map to TRBD1. The V gene's germline CDR1 is SGHVS and CDR2 FQNEAQ. CDR3 length equals 17 residues. The trim removed 0 bases at V and 0 bases at J, leaving 5 bases unmatched. The CDR3 DNA follows: TGTGCCAGCAGCTTAGCCACCGGGACAGATAGCAATCAGCCCCAGCATTTT. It translates to CASSLATGTDSNQPQHF.

The chain couples TRBV29-1 to TRBJ2-7, with 12 positions matching TRBD2. J was trimmed by 5 bases and V by 3 bases; bases with no gene match: 14. The CDR3 runs to 17 residues. Germline assignment: CDR1 SQVTM and CDR2 ANQGSEA. As DNA, the CDR3 is TGCAGCGTTGAGAGGGCTAGCGGGAGGGCCGTCGATCACGAGCAGTACTTC. It codes for CSVERASGRAVDHEQYF.